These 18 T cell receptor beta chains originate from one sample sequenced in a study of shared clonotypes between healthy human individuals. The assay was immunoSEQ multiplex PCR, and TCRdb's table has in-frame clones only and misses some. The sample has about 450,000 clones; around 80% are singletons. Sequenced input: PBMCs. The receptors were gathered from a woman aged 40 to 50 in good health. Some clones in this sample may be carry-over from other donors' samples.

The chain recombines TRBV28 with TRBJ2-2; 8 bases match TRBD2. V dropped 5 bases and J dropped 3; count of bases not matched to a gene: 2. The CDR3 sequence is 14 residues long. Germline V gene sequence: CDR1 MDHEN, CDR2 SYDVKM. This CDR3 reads CASSVSGDTGELFF. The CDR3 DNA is TGTGCCAGCAGTGTTAGCGGGGACACCGGGGAGCTGTTTTTT.

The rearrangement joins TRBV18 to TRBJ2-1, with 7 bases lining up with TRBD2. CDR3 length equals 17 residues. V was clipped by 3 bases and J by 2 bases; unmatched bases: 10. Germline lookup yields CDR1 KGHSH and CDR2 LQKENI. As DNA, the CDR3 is TGTGCCAGCTCACCGCTTACTAGCGACCACACCTACAATGAGCAGTTCTTC. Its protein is CASSPLTSDHTYNEQFF.

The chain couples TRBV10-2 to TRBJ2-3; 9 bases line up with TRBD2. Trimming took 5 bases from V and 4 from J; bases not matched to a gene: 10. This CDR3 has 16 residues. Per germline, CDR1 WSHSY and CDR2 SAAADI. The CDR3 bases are TGCGCCAGCAGTTTAGCGGGAGCCCCCTATTCAGATACGCAGTATTTT. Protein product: CASSLAGAPYSDTQYF.

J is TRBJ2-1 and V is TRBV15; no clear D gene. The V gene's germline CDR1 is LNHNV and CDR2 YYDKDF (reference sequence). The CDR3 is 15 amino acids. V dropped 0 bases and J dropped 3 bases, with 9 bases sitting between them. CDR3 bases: TGTGCCACCAGCAGAGATGGCTCGCTCTACAATGAGCAGTTCTTC. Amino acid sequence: CATSRDGSLYNEQFF.

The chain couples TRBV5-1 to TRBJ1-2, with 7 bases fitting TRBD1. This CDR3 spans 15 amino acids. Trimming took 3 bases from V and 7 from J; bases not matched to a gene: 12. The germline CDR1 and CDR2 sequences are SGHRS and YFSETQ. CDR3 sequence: CASSWSLTDRVGYTF. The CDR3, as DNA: TGCGCCAGCAGCTGGTCCCTTACTGACAGGGTTGGCTACACCTTC. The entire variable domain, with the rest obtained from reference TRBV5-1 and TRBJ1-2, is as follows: KAGVTQTPRYLIKTRGQQVTLSCSPISGHRSVSWYQQTPGQGLQFLFEYFSETQRNKGNFPGRFSGRQFSNSRSEMNVSTLELGDSALYLCASSWSLTDRVGYTFGSGTRLTVV.

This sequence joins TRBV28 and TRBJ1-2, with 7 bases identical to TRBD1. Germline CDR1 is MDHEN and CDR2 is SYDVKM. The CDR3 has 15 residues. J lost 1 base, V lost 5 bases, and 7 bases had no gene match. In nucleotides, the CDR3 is TGTGCCAGCAGTGCGACAGGGACTCTTAACTATGGCTACACCTTC. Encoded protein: CASSATGTLNYGYTF.

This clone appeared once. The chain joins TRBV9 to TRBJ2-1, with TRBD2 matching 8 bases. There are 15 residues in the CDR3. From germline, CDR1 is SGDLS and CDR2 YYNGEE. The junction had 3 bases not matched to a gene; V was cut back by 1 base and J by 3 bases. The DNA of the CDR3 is TGTGCCAGCAGCGTACTAGCGGGCAACTACAATGAGCAGTTCTTC. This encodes CASSVLAGNYNEQFF.

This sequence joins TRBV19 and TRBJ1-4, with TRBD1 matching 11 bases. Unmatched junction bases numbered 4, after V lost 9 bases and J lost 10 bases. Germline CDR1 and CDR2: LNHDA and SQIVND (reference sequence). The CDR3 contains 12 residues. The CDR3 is CASRGTGGKLFF. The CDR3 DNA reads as TGTGCCAGCCGGGGGACAGGGGGAAAACTGTTTTTT.

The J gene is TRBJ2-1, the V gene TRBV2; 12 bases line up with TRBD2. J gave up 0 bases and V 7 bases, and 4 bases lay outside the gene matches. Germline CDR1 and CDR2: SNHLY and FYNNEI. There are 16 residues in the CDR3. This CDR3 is CASTGLAGISYNEQFF. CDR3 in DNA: TGTGCCAGCACCGGACTAGCGGGGATCTCCTACAATGAGCAGTTCTTC.

CDR3 coding DNA: TGCGCCAGCAGCTCGAGGGAACAGGGACTCCAAGAGACCCAGTACTTC. Translating gives CASSSREQGLQETQYF. This chain connects TRBV5-1 to TRBJ2-5; D may match TRBD1 or TRBD2 (6 bases each). The V end was cut by 3 bases, the J end by 1 base, with 16 bases between. This CDR3 is built from 16 residues. CDR1 and CDR2 from the germline V gene are SGHRS and YFSETQ. The full variable domain, in which reference TRBV5-1 and TRBJ2-5 provide the parts outside the CDR3, is KAGVTQTPRYLIKTRGQQVTLSCSPISGHRSVSWYQQTPGQGLQFLFEYFSETQRNKGNFPGRFSGRQFSNSRSEMNVSTLELGDSALYLCASSSREQGLQETQYFGPGTRLLVL.

For the CDR3, the DNA is TGTGCCAGCAGCTTTCGGTGGGAGCAGTACTTC. Translation gives CASSFRWEQYF. V and J are TRBV7-2 and TRBJ2-7; no firm D call. Germline CDR1 SGHTA, CDR2 FQGNSA. The CDR3 runs 11 residues. V was clipped by 3 bases and J by 7 bases, with 7 bases between them.

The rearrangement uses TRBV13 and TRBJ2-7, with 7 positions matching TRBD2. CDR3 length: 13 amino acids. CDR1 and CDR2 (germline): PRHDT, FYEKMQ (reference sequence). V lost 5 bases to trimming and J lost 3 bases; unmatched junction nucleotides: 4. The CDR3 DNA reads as TGTGCCAGCAGCCCACTAGCGAGCTACGAGCAGTACTTC. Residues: CASSPLASYEQYF.

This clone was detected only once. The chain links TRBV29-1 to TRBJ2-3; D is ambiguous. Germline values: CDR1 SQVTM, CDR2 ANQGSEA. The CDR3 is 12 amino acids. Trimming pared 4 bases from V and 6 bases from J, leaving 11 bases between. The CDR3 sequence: CSVAKSLDTQYF. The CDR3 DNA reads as TGCAGCGTTGCCAAATCTCTGGATACGCAGTATTTT.

The CDR3 DNA reads as TGCAGCGCCCCCTTTGGCGGGAGCTCGGATACGCAGTATTTT. As protein: CSAPFGGSSDTQYF. The chain links TRBV29-1 to TRBJ2-3; TRBD2 agrees at 7 bases. Germline-derived CDR1 and CDR2 are SQVTM and ANQGSEA. The CDR3 extends over 14 amino acids. V trimming: 7 bases; J trimming: 6 bases; junction bases outside the gene matches: 13.

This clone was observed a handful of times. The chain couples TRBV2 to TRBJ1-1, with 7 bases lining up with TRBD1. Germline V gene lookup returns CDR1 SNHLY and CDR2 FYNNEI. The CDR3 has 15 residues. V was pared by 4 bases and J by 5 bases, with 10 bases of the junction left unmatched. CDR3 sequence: CASSVTTGRDTEAFF. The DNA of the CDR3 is TGTGCCAGCAGTGTTACGACAGGGAGGGATACTGAAGCTTTCTTT.

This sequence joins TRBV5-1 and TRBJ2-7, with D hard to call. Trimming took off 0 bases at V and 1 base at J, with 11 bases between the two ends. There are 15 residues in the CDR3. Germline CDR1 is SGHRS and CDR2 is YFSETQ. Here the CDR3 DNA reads TGCGCCAGCAGCTTGGGACAAGAGAGATCCTACGAGCAGTACTTC. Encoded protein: CASSLGQERSYEQYF.

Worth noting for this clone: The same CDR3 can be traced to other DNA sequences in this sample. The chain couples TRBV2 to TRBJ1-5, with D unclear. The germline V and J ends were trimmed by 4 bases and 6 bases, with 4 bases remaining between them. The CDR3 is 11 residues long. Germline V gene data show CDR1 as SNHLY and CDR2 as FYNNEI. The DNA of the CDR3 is TGTGCCAGCAGTGTGGGTCAGCCCCAGCATTTT. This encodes CASSVGQPQHF.

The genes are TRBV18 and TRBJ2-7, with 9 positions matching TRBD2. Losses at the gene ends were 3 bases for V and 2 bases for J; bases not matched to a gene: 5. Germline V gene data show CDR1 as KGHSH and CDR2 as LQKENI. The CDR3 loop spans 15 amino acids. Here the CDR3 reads CASSPTTSGAYEQYF. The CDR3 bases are TGTGCCAGCTCACCCACGACTAGCGGAGCCTACGAGCAGTACTTC.